Listed here is a single T cell receptor beta chain. Its antigen is not identified. These data come from a study of OX40 agonist ivuxolimab in advanced cancers. The study, taken as a whole, reports: Among the lowest peripheral clonal expansion occurred in 0.1-3.0 mg/kg partial responders. Several nonresponders also turned out to have low normalized T-cell clonal expansion. Clonal expansion by week 6 occurred in CD4+ and CD8+ blood T cells (at 0.1 to 3.0 mg/kg).

Some clones are missing from TCRdb's copy, which holds only in-frame ones; the method was immunoSEQ multiplex PCR. The data hold 100,000 or so clones, with under 95% observed a single time. Germline V gives CDR1 ENHRY, CDR2 SYGVKD. The junction had 9 bases not matched to a gene; V was cut back by 4 bases and J by 9 bases. The CDR3 has 16 amino acids. The specimen comprised CD4+ or CD8+ T cells sorted from blood, sampled in a trial of the OX40 agonist ivuxolimab. This chain connects TRBV10-3 to TRBJ2-2; TRBD2 aligns across 12 bases. This TCR was sampled from an adult with an advanced solid tumor such as melanoma, head and neck, liver or kidney cancer. In nucleotides, the CDR3 is TGTGCCATCAGTGGACTAGCGGGGGTCTCCTCTCGGGAGCTGTTTTTT. It encodes CAISGLAGVSSRELFF.